This is a list of T cell receptor beta chains from one sample in a study of T cell repertoires in cytomegalovirus infection. Via MiXCR, TCRdb re-called the reads, giving one row per CDR3 protein. The table includes approximately 250,000 distinct CDR3 sequences, about 7% detected once. Sample: PBMCs. The receptors originated from a human donor in good health (CMV status not recorded). Some clones in this sample may be carry-over from other donors' samples. The CDR3 runs from the conserved cysteine through the conserved F or W. The D gene is left open where the match is weak.

v_call	j_call	d_call	cdr3_aa
TRBV5-1	TRBJ2-5	-	CASSDPGTLQETQYF
TRBV7-9	TRBJ1-1	-	CASCSSVNTEAFF
TRBV7-8	TRBJ2-7	-	CASSFSGGYEQYF
TRBV6-1	TRBJ1-1	-	CASSFATGFTEAFF
TRBV29-1	TRBJ2-2	-	CSVEKGNTGELFF
TRBV23-1	TRBJ1-5	-	CASSQSGFAQPQHF
TRBV7-2	TRBJ2-1	TRBD2	CASSLEGGAGGLYNEQFF
TRBV4-1	TRBJ1-5	-	CASSHPDRNQPQHF
TRBV29-1	TRBJ1-1	-	CSVLESPSDTEAFF
TRBV7-9	TRBJ2-7	-	CASSFGGPRGEQYF
TRBV7-2	TRBJ2-3	-	CASSFSTSTDTQYF
TRBV7-9	TRBJ2-2	-	CASMQYTGELFF
TRBV20-1	TRBJ2-1	TRBD2	CSASVGLAGGEQFF
TRBV7-2	TRBJ2-5	TRBD1	CASSAGQGGQETQYF
TRBV4-3	TRBJ1-1	-	CASSPQAYTEAFF
TRBV20-1	TRBJ2-7	TRBD1	CSATDRGPYEQYF
TRBV15	TRBJ2-7	-	CATSRDPSLSYEQYF
TRBV29-1	TRBJ1-2	-	CSVGGQGGSGYTF
TRBV7-2	TRBJ1-6	-	CASSPDRTYSPLHF
TRBV4-3	TRBJ2-1	-	CASSQGQGEGWDEQFF
TRBV7-9	TRBJ2-1	-	CASLESNEQFF
TRBV7-2	TRBJ1-1	TRBD1	CASSLDTGTGAFF
TRBV5-1	TRBJ2-1	TRBD2	CASSFGTSGFNEQFF